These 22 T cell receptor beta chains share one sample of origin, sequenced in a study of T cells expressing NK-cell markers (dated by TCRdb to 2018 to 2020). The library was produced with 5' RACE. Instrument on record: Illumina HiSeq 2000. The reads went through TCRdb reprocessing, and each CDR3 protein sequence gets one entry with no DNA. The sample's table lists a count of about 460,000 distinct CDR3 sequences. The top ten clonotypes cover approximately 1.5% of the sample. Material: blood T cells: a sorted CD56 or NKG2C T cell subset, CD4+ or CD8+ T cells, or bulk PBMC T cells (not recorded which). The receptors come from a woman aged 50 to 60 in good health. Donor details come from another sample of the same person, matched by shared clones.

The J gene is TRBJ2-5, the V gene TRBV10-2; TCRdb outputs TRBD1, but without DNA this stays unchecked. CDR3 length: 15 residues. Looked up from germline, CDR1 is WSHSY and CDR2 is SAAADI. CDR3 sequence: CASSAPGALRETQYF.

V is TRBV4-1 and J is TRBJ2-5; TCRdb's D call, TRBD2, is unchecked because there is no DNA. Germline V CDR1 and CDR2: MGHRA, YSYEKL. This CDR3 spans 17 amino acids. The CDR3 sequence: CASSQGPPPGNLETQYF.

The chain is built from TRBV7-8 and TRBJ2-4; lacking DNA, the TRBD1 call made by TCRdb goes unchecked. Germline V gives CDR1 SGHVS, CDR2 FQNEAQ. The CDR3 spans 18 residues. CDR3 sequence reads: CASRPGTGGPLAKNIQYF.

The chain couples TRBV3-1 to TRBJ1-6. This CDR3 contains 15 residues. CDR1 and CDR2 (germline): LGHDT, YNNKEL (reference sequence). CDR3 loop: CASNRRSSYNSPLHF.

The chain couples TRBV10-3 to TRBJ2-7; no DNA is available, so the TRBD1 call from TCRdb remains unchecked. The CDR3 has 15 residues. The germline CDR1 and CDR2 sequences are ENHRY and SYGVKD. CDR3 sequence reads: CAIRGITGNIYEQYF.

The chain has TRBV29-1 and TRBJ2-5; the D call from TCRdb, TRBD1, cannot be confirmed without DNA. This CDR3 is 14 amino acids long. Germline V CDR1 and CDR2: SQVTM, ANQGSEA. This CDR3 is CSVTGQGPSETQYF.

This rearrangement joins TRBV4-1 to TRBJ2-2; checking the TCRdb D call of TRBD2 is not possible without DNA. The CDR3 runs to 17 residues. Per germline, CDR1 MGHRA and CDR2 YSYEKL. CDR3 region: CASQVGLAGLFTGELFF.

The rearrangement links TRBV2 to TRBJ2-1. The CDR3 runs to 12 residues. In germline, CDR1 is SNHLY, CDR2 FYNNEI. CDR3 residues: CASSEIRNEQFF. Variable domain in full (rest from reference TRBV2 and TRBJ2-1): EPEVTQTPSHQVTQMGQEVILRCVPISNHLYFYWYRQILGQKVEFLVSFYNNEISEKSEIFDDQFSVERPDGSNFTLKIRSTKLEDSAMYFCASSEIRNEQFFGPGTRLTVL.

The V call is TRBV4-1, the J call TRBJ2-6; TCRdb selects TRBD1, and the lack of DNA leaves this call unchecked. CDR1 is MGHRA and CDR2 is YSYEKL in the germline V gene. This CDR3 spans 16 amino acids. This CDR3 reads CASSQPGVRGANVLTF.

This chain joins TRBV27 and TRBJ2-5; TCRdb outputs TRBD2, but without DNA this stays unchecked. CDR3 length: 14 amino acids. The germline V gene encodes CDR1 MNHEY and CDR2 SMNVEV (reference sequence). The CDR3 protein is CASSSRPLQETQYF.

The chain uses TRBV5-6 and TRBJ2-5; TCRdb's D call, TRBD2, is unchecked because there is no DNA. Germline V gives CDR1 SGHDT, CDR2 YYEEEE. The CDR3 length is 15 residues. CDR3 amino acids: CASSLGLVLKETQYF.

The CDR3 sequence is CASSIRSGRGQGGSEQYF. The chain employs TRBV19 and TRBJ2-7; the TCRdb D gene call, TRBD1, has no DNA to confirm it. The CDR3 contains 18 residues. The germline CDR1 and CDR2 sequences are LNHDA and SQIVND (reference sequence).

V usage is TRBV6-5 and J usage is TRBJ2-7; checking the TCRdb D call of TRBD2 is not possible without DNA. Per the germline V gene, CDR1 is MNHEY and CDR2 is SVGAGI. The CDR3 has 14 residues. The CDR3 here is CASSAGTSGTEQYF.

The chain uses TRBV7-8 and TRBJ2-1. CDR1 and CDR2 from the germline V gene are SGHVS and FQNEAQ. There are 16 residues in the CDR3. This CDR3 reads CASSTSTPMSYNEQFF.

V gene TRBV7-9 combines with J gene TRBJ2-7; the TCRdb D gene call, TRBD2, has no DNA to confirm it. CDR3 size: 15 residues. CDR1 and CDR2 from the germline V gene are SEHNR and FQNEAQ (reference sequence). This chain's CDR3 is CASMVGAGAIYEQYF.

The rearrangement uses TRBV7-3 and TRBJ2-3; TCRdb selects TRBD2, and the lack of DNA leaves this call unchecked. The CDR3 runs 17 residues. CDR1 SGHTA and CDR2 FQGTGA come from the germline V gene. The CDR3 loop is CASSLRSASGSTDTQYF.

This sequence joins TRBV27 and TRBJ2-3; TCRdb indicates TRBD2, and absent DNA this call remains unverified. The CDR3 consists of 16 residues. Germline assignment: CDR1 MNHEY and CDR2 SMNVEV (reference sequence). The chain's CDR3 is CASASLGAGGTDTQYF.

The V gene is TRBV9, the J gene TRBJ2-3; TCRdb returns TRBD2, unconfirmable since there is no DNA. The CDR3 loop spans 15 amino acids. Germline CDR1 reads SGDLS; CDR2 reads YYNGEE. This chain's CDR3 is CASSVGGLAGVTQYF. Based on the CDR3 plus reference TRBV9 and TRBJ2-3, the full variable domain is DSGVTQTPKHLITATGQRVTLRCSPRSGDLSVYWYQQSLDQGLQFLIQYYNGEERAKGNILERFSAQQFPDLHSELNLSSLELGDSALYFCASSVGGLAGVTQYFGPGTRLTVL.

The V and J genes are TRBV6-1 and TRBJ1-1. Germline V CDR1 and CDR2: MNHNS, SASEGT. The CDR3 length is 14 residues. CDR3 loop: CASNLPWGNTEAFF.

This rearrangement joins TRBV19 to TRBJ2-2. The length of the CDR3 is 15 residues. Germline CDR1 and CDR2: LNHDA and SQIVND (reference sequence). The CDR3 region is CASSITGWNTGELFF.

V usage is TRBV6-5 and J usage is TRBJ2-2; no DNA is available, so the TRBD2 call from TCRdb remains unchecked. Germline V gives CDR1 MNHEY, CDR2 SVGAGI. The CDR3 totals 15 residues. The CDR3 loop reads CASSWTSGNTGELFF.

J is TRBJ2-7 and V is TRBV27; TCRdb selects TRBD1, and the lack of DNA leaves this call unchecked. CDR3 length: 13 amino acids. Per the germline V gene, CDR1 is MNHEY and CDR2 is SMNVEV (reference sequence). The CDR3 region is CASSLLTGYEQYF.